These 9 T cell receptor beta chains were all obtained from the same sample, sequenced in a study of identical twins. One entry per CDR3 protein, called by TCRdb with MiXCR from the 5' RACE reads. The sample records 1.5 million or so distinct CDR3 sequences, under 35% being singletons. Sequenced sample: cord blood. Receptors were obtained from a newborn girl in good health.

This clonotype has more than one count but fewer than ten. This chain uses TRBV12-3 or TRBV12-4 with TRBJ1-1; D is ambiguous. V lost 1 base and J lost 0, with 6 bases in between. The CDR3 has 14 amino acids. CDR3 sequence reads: CASSLVLVNTEAFF. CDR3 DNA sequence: TGTGCCAGCAGTTTAGTCCTAGTGAACACTGAAGCTTTCTTT.

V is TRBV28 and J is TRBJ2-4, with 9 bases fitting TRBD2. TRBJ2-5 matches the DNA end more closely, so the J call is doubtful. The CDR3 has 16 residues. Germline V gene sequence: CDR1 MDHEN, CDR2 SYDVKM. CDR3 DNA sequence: TGTGCCAGCAGTCCTAACCTACTAGCGGGCGGAGAGACCCAGTACTTC. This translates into CASSPNLLAGGETQYF.

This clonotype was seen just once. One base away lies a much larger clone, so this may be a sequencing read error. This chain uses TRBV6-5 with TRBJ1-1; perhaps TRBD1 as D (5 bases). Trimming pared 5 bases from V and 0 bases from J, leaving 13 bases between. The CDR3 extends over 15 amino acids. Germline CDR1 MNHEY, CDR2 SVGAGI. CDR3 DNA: TGTGCCAGCAGTCAATCCGGGACGGTGAACACTGAAGCTTTCTTT. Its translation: CASSQSGTVNTEAFF.

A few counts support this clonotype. In DNA form, the CDR3 reads TGTGCCAGCAGCAGGGAGAGGACAGACTATGGCTACACCTTC. It specifies CASSRERTDYGYTF. V and J are TRBV7-2 and TRBJ1-2, with a possible D match to TRBD1 (6 bases). Trimming shortened V by 5 bases and J by 3 bases, and 13 bases separated the two germline ends. Per the germline V gene, CDR1 is SGHTA and CDR2 is FQGNSA. This CDR3 is 14 amino acids long.

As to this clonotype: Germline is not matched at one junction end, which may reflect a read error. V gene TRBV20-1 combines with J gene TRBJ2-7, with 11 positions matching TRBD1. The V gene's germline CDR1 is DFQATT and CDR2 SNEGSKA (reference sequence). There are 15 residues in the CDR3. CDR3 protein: CNARDSGTGGYEQYF. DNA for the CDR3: TGCAATGCTAGAGACTCTGGGACAGGGGGATACGAGCAGTACTTC.

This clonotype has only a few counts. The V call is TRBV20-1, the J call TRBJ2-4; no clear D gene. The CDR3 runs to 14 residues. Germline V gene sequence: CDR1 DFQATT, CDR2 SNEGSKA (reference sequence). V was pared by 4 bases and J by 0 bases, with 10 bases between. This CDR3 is CSATRQLAKNIQYF. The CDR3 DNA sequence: TGCAGTGCTACCCGACAACTAGCCAAAAACATTCAGTACTTC.

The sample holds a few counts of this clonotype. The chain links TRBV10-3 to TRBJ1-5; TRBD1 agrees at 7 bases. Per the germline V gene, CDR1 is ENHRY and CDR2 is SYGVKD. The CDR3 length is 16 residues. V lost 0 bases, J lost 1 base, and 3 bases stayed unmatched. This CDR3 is CAISESAGGSNQPQHF. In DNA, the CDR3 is TGTGCCATCAGTGAGTCAGCAGGGGGGAGCAATCAGCCCCAGCATTTT.

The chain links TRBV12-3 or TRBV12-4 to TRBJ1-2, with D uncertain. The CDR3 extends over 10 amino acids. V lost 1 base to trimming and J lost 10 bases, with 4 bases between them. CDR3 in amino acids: CASSLGPYTF. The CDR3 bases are TGTGCCAGCAGTTTAGGTCCCTACACCTTC.

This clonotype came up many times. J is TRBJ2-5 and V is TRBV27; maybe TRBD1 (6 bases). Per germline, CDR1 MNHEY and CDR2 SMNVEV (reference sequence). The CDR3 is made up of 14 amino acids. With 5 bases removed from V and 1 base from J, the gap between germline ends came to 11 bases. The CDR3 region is CASSSQGFQETQYF. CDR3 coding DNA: TGTGCCAGCAGTAGCCAGGGGTTCCAAGAGACCCAGTACTTC.